This entry describes one TCR beta chain. The sample is drawn from a study of blood T cell repertoires in COVID-19. For the study at large: The United States, Italy and Spain supplied acute and convalescent COVID-19 samples. PBMCs, B-cell-depleted T cells, or T cells provided the cDNA or gDNA that made up the material.

The table came from immunoSEQ multiplex PCR; TCRdb's copy has only in-frame clones and leaves some out. The profile shows some 150,000 clones, around nine tenths of them singletons. CDR1 is SGHRS and CDR2 is YFSETQ in the germline V gene. V trimming: 0 bases; J trimming: 3 bases; junction bases outside the gene matches: 2. This CDR3 contains 15 residues. The V and J genes are TRBV5-1 and TRBJ2-3; TRBD1 agrees at 9 bases. This receptor was taken from a human donor in a cohort sampled during active COVID-19. The sequencing sample was made of peripheral blood. CDR3 bases: TGCGCCAGCAGCTTGGAAGGGACAGGGACAGATACGCAGTATTTT. Protein product: CASSLEGTGTDTQYF.